The 6 T cell receptor beta chains below were found in one sample sequenced in a study of control samples from healthy donors and cancer patients. Profiled with immunoSEQ multiplex PCR; TCRdb holds only in-frame clones, not every one. The sample holds about 85,000 clones, roughly nine tenths seen once. Source material: blood. Source of these receptors: an older woman in good health.

V is TRBV6-6 and J is TRBJ1-2; D not certain. The CDR3 extends over 14 amino acids. Per germline, CDR1 MNHNY and CDR2 SVGAGI (reference sequence). With 6 bases removed from V and 2 bases from J, the gap between germline ends came to 13 bases. CDR3 amino acids: CASSPGSGNYGYTF. The CDR3 DNA reads TGTGCCAGCAGCCCCGGCAGCGGGAACTATGGCTACACCTTC.

This clone was observed once. Other DNA variants within this sample encode the same CDR3. This chain connects TRBV2 to TRBJ2-3; 8 positions agree with TRBD2. Germline trimming cut 0 bases from V and 6 bases from J; bases unmatched to any gene: 5. The CDR3 runs 15 residues. Germline-derived CDR1 and CDR2 are SNHLY and FYNNEI. The CDR3 nucleotides are TGTGCCAGCAGTGAAGCGGGACTAGGGTTGGATACGCAGTATTTT. Translated: CASSEAGLGLDTQYF.

The V gene is TRBV28, the J gene TRBJ2-3, with 15 bases aligning to TRBD2. Germline lookup yields CDR1 MDHEN and CDR2 SYDVKM. The CDR3 totals 18 residues. V dropped 5 bases and J dropped 6; count of bases not matched to a gene: 12. The CDR3 bases are TGTGCCAGCAGTCTAAACGGACTAGCGGGAGGGCCCACTGATACGCAGTATTTT. This codes for CASSLNGLAGGPTDTQYF.

The rearrangement uses TRBV7-8 and TRBJ2-7; 8 positions agree with TRBD1. Trimming took 5 bases from V and 6 from J; bases not matched to a gene: 9. The CDR3 is 14 residues long. Germline lookup yields CDR1 SGHVS and CDR2 FQNEAQ. This CDR3 is CASSKGTGVREQYF. The CDR3 nucleotides read TGTGCCAGCAGCAAGGGGACAGGAGTACGCGAGCAGTACTTC.

The chain couples TRBV28 to TRBJ2-3; 8 bases agree with TRBD2. V gave up 6 bases and J gave up 2 bases; unmatched junction bases: 4. The CDR3 has 14 residues. Germline CDR1 reads MDHEN; CDR2 reads SYDVKM. The CDR3 nucleotides read TGTGCCAGCAGGAGCGGGGGCGCCACAGATACGCAGTATTTT. Translated: CASRSGGATDTQYF. Complete variable domain (other parts from reference TRBV28 and TRBJ2-3): DVKVTQSSRYLVKRTGEKVFLECVQDMDHENMFWYRQDPGLGLRLIYFSYDVKMKEKGDIPEGYSVSREKKERFSLILESASTNQTSMYLCASRSGGATDTQYFGPGTRLTVL.

V and J are TRBV4-2 and TRBJ1-4; D may be TRBD1 (5 bases). Germline V CDR1 and CDR2: LGHNA, YNFKEQ. V was shortened by 2 bases and J by 2 bases, with 9 bases between the two germline ends. This CDR3 has 15 residues. Here the CDR3 reads CASSQKTDTNEKLFF. Written as DNA, the CDR3 is TGTGCCAGCAGCCAAAAGACAGATACTAATGAAAAACTGTTTTTT.